A single TCR beta chain is shown here with its context. The sample is drawn from a study of blood T cell repertoires in COVID-19. Study-wide context: Sites in the United States, Italy and Spain provided acute and convalescent COVID-19 samples. Sample material is recorded as cDNA or gDNA derived from T cells, B-cell-depleted T cells, or PBMCs.

Those enrolled in Seattle joined during active infection and were followed longitudinally afterward. Germline V gene sequence: CDR1 SGHDN, CDR2 FVKESK. V lost 4 bases and J 0 bases, leaving 10 bases between the germline ends. CDR3 length: 15 residues. Per the original methods: By means of reference gene primer amplification, nucleated cell counts were estimated. Sequenced by immunoSEQ multiplex PCR; TCRdb stores in-frame clones only, minus some. D and trimming were read from the DNA, whereas the V and J calls and clone size are those reported in that table. The table has some 520,000 clones, about 91% seen once; the top ten hold roughly 1%.

The V gene is TRBV14, the J gene TRBJ2-1; D is unclear. The sample taken for sequencing was peripheral blood. The receptor was isolated from a man aged 18-30 years with COVID-19, enrolled during active disease. This chain's CDR3 is CASSPRNFSYNEQFF. The DNA of the CDR3 is TGTGCCAGCAGCCCGCGGAACTTCTCCTACAATGAGCAGTTCTTC.